A single sample is the source of the 26 T cell receptor beta chains below, sequenced in a study of cytomegalovirus exposure and HLA in healthy donors. The PCR employed 60 Vbeta primers together with 13 Jbeta primers. The protocol was immunoSEQ multiplex PCR, while the TCRdb copy is restricted to in-frame clones and leaves out a portion. This sample yields some 110,000 clones, of which roughly three quarters are seen a single time; around 3% belongs to the top ten. Sequencing input: PBMCs. All receptors come from a woman under 30 in good health and CMV-seropositive.

The CDR3 loop reads CASTSPVAAKNIQYF. Written as DNA, the CDR3 is TGTGCCAGCACCTCCCCAGTGGCGGCGAAAAACATTCAGTACTTC. V usage is TRBV6-1 and J usage is TRBJ2-4; D gene uncertain. The length of the CDR3 is 15 residues. Trimming shortened V by 7 bases and J by 4 bases, and 17 bases separated the two germline ends. Germline V gene lookup returns CDR1 MNHNS and CDR2 SASEGT.

This rearrangement joins TRBV6-1 to TRBJ1-5; D may be TRBD1 (5 bases). V lost 9 bases and J lost 7, with 16 bases in between. The CDR3 totals 13 residues. Germline CDR1 is MNHNS and CDR2 is SASEGT. CDR3 sequence: CASIDPGRQPQHF. The CDR3 DNA sequence: TGTGCCAGTATCGACCCAGGGAGGCAGCCCCAGCATTTT.

The J gene is TRBJ2-5, the V gene TRBV19, with a tentative D call TRBD2 (5 bases). The CDR3 consists of 14 residues. Per the germline V gene, CDR1 is LNHDA and CDR2 is SQIVND (reference sequence). V was shortened by 4 bases and J by 4 bases, with 13 bases between the two germline ends. The CDR3 region has the DNA TGTGCCAGTAGTACGTCCCCCGGGGTAGAGACCCAGTACTTC. This codes for CASSTSPGVETQYF.

The rearrangement uses TRBV4-1 and TRBJ2-1, with 10 bases matching TRBD2. Germline CDR1 is MGHRA and CDR2 is YSYEKL. V dropped 2 bases and J dropped 4; count of bases not matched to a gene: 5. CDR3 length equals 16 residues. CDR3 DNA: TGCGCCAGCAGCCAACCGCTAGCGGGAGAGTACAATGAGCAGTTCTTC. Its protein product is CASSQPLAGEYNEQFF.

The chain uses TRBV2 and TRBJ2-1; 16 bases agree with TRBD2. V was pared by 6 bases and J by 8 bases, with 19 bases of the junction left unmatched. The CDR3 is made up of 20 amino acids. Germline V gives CDR1 SNHLY, CDR2 FYNNEI. The CDR3 protein is CASRAYSGTSGRASRDEQFF. The CDR3, as DNA: TGTGCCAGCAGGGCCTATTCCGGGACTAGCGGGAGGGCCTCTCGGGATGAGCAGTTCTTC.

The chain has TRBV6-5 and TRBJ2-7; the D gene is possibly TRBD2 (5 bases). The CDR3 has 11 amino acids. The germline V and J ends were trimmed by 7 bases and 4 bases, with 8 bases remaining between them. Germline V gene lookup returns CDR1 MNHEY and CDR2 SVGAGI. The CDR3 reads CASIGEYEQYF. CDR3 coding DNA: TGTGCCAGCATCGGGGAGTACGAGCAGTACTTC.

The chain carries TRBV30 and TRBJ1-2; D gene unclear. Trimming stripped 8 bases from V and 8 bases from J, with 12 bases between. The CDR3 is 10 amino acids. Per the germline V gene, CDR1 is GTSNPN and CDR2 is SVGIG (reference sequence). The CDR3 spells CARKEGGYTF. DNA for the CDR3: TGTGCCCGGAAGGAGGGAGGCTACACCTTC.

This clone was found once. CDR3: CASSYSGLAGREQFF. DNA of the CDR3: TGTGCCAGCAGTTACTCGGGGCTAGCGGGACGCGAGCAGTTCTTC. The V gene is TRBV6-5, the J gene TRBJ2-1; 9 nucleotides match TRBD2. The ends lost 0 bases at V and 10 bases at J; junction bases unmatched: 7. Germline CDR1 is MNHEY and CDR2 is SVGAGI. The CDR3 runs to 15 residues.

The chain has TRBV5-1 and TRBJ2-3; the D gene is possibly TRBD2 (7 bases). From germline, CDR1 is SGHRS and CDR2 YFSETQ. This CDR3 has 16 residues. V lost 0 bases, J lost 4 bases, and 15 bases lay in between. The CDR3 here is CASSLGRAGAADTQYF. The CDR3 coding sequence is TGCGCCAGCAGCTTGGGGCGTGCGGGGGCGGCAGATACGCAGTATTTT.

Concerning this clone: One end of the junction is discordant with germline, which a read error may explain. The rearrangement uses TRBV7-7 and TRBJ2-3; no clear D. Germline V gives CDR1 SSHAT, CDR2 FNYEAQ (reference sequence). The CDR3 is made up of 13 amino acids. CDR3: CASSLDTGDTQYF. Written as DNA, the CDR3 is TGTGCTAGCAGCTTAGATACGGGAGATACGCAGTATTTT.

The chain has TRBV5-8 and TRBJ1-4; maybe TRBD1 (6 bases). The V and J ends lost 4 bases and 4 bases respectively, with 14 bases between them. Germline values: CDR1 SGHTS, CDR2 YDEGEE. The CDR3 covers 15 residues. The CDR3 spells CASSAQGIHNEKLFF. CDR3 DNA sequence: TGTGCCAGCAGCGCACAGGGAATACATAATGAAAAACTGTTTTTT.

The chain joins TRBV5-1 to TRBJ2-5; 7 bases match TRBD1. The V and J ends lost 0 bases and 5 bases, in that order; junction bases with no gene match: 7. Germline V gives CDR1 SGHRS, CDR2 YFSETQ. The CDR3 spans 15 residues. The DNA for the CDR3 is TGCGCCAGCAGCTTGGTTCCAGGGGGAAGGGAGACCCAGTACTTC. This gives the protein CASSLVPGGRETQYF.

This clone has a single count. The chain recombines TRBV28 with TRBJ2-1, with 7 bases aligning to TRBD2. V shed 7 bases and J 6 bases; nucleotides not matched to a gene: 6. The CDR3 spans 13 residues. Germline values: CDR1 MDHEN, CDR2 SYDVKM. In nucleotides, the CDR3 is TGTGCCAGCATTTTGACTAGCTCCAATGAGCAGTTCTTC. Amino acid sequence: CASILTSSNEQFF.

This chain connects TRBV30 to TRBJ2-5; a possible D gene is TRBD2 (6 bases). The CDR3 loop spans 15 amino acids. V lost 0 bases and J 5 bases, leaving 16 bases between the germline ends. Germline CDR1 GTSNPN, CDR2 SVGIG (reference sequence). CDR3 in DNA: TGTGCCTGGAGTGTAGGGGTTCTAGCGTCGGAGACCCAGTACTTC. Its translation is CAWSVGVLASETQYF.

This clone was picked up one time. The chain recombines TRBV5-6 with TRBJ1-3, with D unresolved. V lost 4 bases, J lost 7 bases, and 12 bases lay in between. This CDR3 spans 13 amino acids. Germline CDR1 is SGHDT and CDR2 is YYEEEE. This CDR3 is CASSPRSFNTIYF. The CDR3 DNA reads as TGTGCCAGCAGCCCAAGGAGTTTTAACACCATATATTTT.

The chain has TRBV6-6 and TRBJ1-2; 11 nucleotides line up with TRBD1. The CDR3 length is 16 residues. The V and J ends lost 4 bases and 7 bases, in that order; junction bases with no gene match: 11. Germline V lookup: CDR1 MNHNY, CDR2 SVGAGI (reference sequence). For the CDR3, the DNA is TGTGCCAGCAGTTCCGGACAGGGGGCGAAAAGATTTGGCTACACCTTC. Protein sequence: CASSSGQGAKRFGYTF.

V gene TRBV2 combines with J gene TRBJ2-7; TRBD2 matches 8 bases. This CDR3 has 16 amino acids. V was pared by 2 bases and J by 2 bases, with 8 bases of the junction left unmatched. Germline CDR1 SNHLY, CDR2 FYNNEI. CDR3 nucleotide sequence: TGTGCCAGCAGTGAAAGACGGGGCGGGGGGCCCTACGAGCAGTACTTC. Translation gives CASSERRGGGPYEQYF.

V is TRBV7-8 and J is TRBJ1-3, with D possibly TRBD1 on 5 matching bases. This CDR3 spans 14 amino acids. Trimming pared 1 base from V and 6 bases from J, leaving 10 bases between. Germline-derived CDR1 and CDR2 are SGHVS and FQNEAQ. CDR3 loop: CASSLVREENTIYF. Here the CDR3 DNA reads TGTGCCAGCAGCTTAGTCAGGGAGGAAAACACCATATATTTT.

The chain joins TRBV6-5 to TRBJ2-7, with 7 bases identical to TRBD2. After removal of 6 bases from V and 2 bases from J, the junction contained 10 bases not matched to a gene. The CDR3 extends over 15 amino acids. Germline V gives CDR1 MNHEY, CDR2 SVGAGI. CDR3 nucleotides: TGTGCCAGCAGGAGGACTAGAGGCAGGGCCTACGAGCAGTACTTC. Translation gives CASRRTRGRAYEQYF.

This clone was counted only a few times. The chain links TRBV7-9 to TRBJ1-1; no clear D gene. The CDR3 length is 13 residues. The germline V and J ends were trimmed by 3 bases and 4 bases, with 9 bases remaining between them. CDR1 SEHNR and CDR2 FQNEAQ come from the germline V gene (reference sequence). The CDR3 loop is CASSFDRSTEAFF. Here the CDR3 DNA reads TGTGCCAGCAGCTTTGACCGGAGCACTGAAGCTTTCTTT.

The chain has TRBV4-1 and TRBJ1-4, with D maybe TRBD1 (6 bases). This CDR3 has 14 amino acids. Trimming stripped 2 bases from V and 8 bases from J, with 12 bases between. From germline, CDR1 is MGHRA and CDR2 YSYEKL. The CDR3 here is CASSQPGVEEKLFF. CDR3 in DNA: TGCGCCAGCAGCCAACCAGGGGTTGAAGAAAAACTGTTTTTT.

V usage is TRBV6-1 and J usage is TRBJ1-5; the D gene is possibly TRBD1 (5 bases). The CDR3 spans 14 residues. V was trimmed by 6 bases and J by 7 bases, leaving 16 bases between them. Germline V lookup: CDR1 MNHNS, CDR2 SASEGT. CDR3 coding DNA: TGTGCCAGCAGGTCCGGGGGTCTCGGGCAGCCCCAGCATTTT. Protein: CASRSGGLGQPQHF.

The chain combines TRBV7-2 with TRBJ2-7; 7 bases align to TRBD2. The CDR3 is made up of 16 amino acids. Trimming removed 2 bases from V and 6 bases from J; junction bases left unmatched: 13. CDR1 and CDR2 (germline): SGHTA, FQGNSA. The CDR3 DNA reads TGTGCCAGCAGCTTAAAGAGGTCAAGCGGGAAGCTCGAGCAGTACTTC. Its translation is CASSLKRSSGKLEQYF.

The J gene is TRBJ1-2, the V gene TRBV7-9, with D maybe TRBD1 (6 bases). The V end lost 5 bases, the J end lost 3 bases, and 16 bases lay between the germline ends. CDR3 length: 15 residues. Per germline, CDR1 SEHNR and CDR2 FQNEAQ (reference sequence). CDR3 DNA sequence: TGTGCCAGCAGCGCAACAGGGAGACTATACTATGGCTACACCTTC. Its protein product is CASSATGRLYYGYTF. The full variable domain, with the rest looked up from reference TRBV7-9 and TRBJ1-2, is DTGVSQNPRHKITKRGQNVTFRCDPISEHNRLYWYRQTLGQGPEFLTYFQNEAQLEKSRLLSDRFSAERPKGSFSTLEIQRTEQGDSAMYLCASSATGRLYYGYTFGSGTRLTVV.

This chain links TRBV4-1 with TRBJ2-2; the D is unclear. CDR1 and CDR2 (germline): MGHRA, YSYEKL. V was pared by 0 bases and J by 6 bases, with 5 bases between. CDR3 length: 13 amino acids. The CDR3, as DNA: TGCGCCAGCAGCCAAGATTTATCCGGGGAGCTGTTTTTT. It translates to CASSQDLSGELFF.

The CDR3: CASSPQLHTEAFF. CDR3 DNA sequence: TGTGCCAGCAGCCCACAGCTCCACACTGAAGCTTTCTTT. The genes are TRBV5-4 and TRBJ1-1; the D is unclear. Trimming pared 4 bases from V and 3 bases from J, leaving 10 bases between. Per germline, CDR1 SGHNT and CDR2 YYREEE (reference sequence). This CDR3 region has 13 residues.